These 14 T cell receptor beta chains were all obtained from the same sample, sequenced in a study of T cells after yellow fever vaccination. Using its own MiXCR run on the 5' RACE reads, TCRdb lists one record per CDR3 protein. This sample has about 550,000 distinct CDR3 sequences, with about 19% found just once. Sequenced material: PBMCs, taken 15 days after the yellow fever booster vaccination. The receptors derive from a man younger than 40 who received the YFV17D yellow fever vaccine.

This clonotype turned up a few times. This chain connects TRBV6-1 to TRBJ1-2, with no clear D. V was trimmed by 7 bases and J by 8 bases, leaving 20 bases between them. Germline CDR1 and CDR2: MNHNS and SASEGT. The CDR3 contains 14 residues. For the CDR3, the DNA is TGTGCCAGCACCTCCGGGGAGAGGATGGACGGCTACACCTTC. The encoded protein is CASTSGERMDGYTF.

The gene calls are TRBV29-1 and TRBJ2-1; D call uncertain. This CDR3 is 12 amino acids long. V lost 7 bases and J lost 2, with 9 bases in between. Germline V CDR1 and CDR2: SQVTM, ANQGSEA. CDR3 nucleotides: TGCAGCGGGGTCGATGCCTACAATGAGCAGTTCTTC. Protein product: CSGVDAYNEQFF.

J is TRBJ2-1 and V is TRBV6-2 or TRBV6-3; D may be TRBD2 (6 bases). The V end was cut by 4 bases, the J end by 8 bases, with 15 bases between. Germline V gene sequence: CDR1 MNHEY, CDR2 SVGEGT. This CDR3 has 14 amino acids. The CDR3 region has the DNA TGTGCCAGCAGTTGGCAGGTCACGGGGGATGAGCAGTTCTTC. Translation: CASSWQVTGDEQFF.

The V call is TRBV5-1, the J call TRBJ1-5; TRBD1 aligns across 9 bases. Germline-derived CDR1 and CDR2 are SGHRS and YFSETQ. The CDR3 is 15 residues long. Unmatched junction bases numbered 3, after V lost 4 bases and J lost 1 base. The CDR3 here is CASSQGQGSNQPQHF. CDR3 DNA sequence: TGCGCCAGCAGCCAAGGACAGGGGAGCAATCAGCCCCAGCATTTT.

This chain links TRBV11-2 with TRBJ2-7, with a possible D match to TRBD1 (5 bases). The CDR3 runs to 17 residues. V lost 0 bases and J lost 6, with 21 bases in between. Germline V gene sequence: CDR1 SGHAT, CDR2 FQNNGV. CDR3: CASSLDPVVGARREQYF. CDR3 bases: TGTGCCAGCAGCTTAGATCCCGTGGTTGGGGCGCGTCGCGAGCAGTACTTC.

This clonotype was seen a handful of times. The chain carries TRBV6-1 and TRBJ1-5, with D unclear. Germline loops: CDR1 MNHNS, CDR2 SASEGT. With 6 bases removed from V and 2 bases from J, the gap between germline ends came to 14 bases. This CDR3 has 15 residues. The CDR3 region is CASRDGRWGNQPQHF. The CDR3 coding sequence is TGTGCCAGCAGAGACGGGCGTTGGGGCAATCAGCCCCAGCATTTT.

The V call is TRBV29-1, the J call TRBJ2-1; unclear D gene. Per germline, CDR1 SQVTM and CDR2 ANQGSEA. This CDR3 is built from 12 residues. V was cut by 5 bases and J by 6 bases, with 11 bases left in between. The CDR3 DNA reads as TGCAGCGTTTTTGCGGCCGGCAATGAGCAGTTCTTC. It is translated as CSVFAAGNEQFF.

The genes are TRBV7-2 and TRBJ2-5, with 7 bases aligning to TRBD2. The CDR3 extends over 14 amino acids. Germline CDR1 reads SGHTA; CDR2 reads FQGNSA. J gave up 7 bases and V 3 bases, and 8 bases lay outside the gene matches. The CDR3 here is CASSLGLGEGTQYF. The CDR3 DNA follows: TGTGCCAGCAGCTTGGGGTTAGGGGAGGGGACCCAGTACTTC.

The sample holds a few counts of this clonotype. V is TRBV5-6 and J is TRBJ2-5; 8 nucleotides agree with TRBD1. Germline V lookup: CDR1 SGHDT, CDR2 YYEEEE. The CDR3 sequence is 15 residues long. V trimming: 2 bases; J trimming: 1 base; junction bases outside the gene matches: 4. The CDR3 DNA is TGTGCCAGCAGCTTAATAGGACAGGGCCAAGAGACCCAGTACTTC. Translation: CASSLIGQGQETQYF.

This clonotype was recorded a few times. The genes are TRBV4-3 and TRBJ2-3; D may be TRBD1 or TRBD2 (5 bases each). The CDR3 sequence is 17 residues long. CDR1 and CDR2 from the germline V gene are LGHNA and YSLEER. The ends were cut back, 4 bases at V and 3 bases at J, with 20 bases in the middle. The DNA for the CDR3 is TGCGCCAGCAGCCGTTTTTTTGGGGGAGAGGGGACAGATACGCAGTATTTT. Its protein product is CASSRFFGGEGTDTQYF.

This clonotype has a handful of counts. The CDR3 DNA reads as TGTGCCAGCACCACCACCTTGCTCTACGAGCAGTACTTC. Amino acids: CASTTTLLYEQYF. The chain links TRBV7-2 to TRBJ2-7, with unresolved D. This CDR3 is 13 amino acids long. CDR1 is SGHTA, CDR2 FQGNSA, per germline. Between the trimmed V and J ends, which lost 7 bases and 3 bases, there was a span of 13 bases.

V and J are TRBV10-2 and TRBJ2-2; no clear D gene. The CDR3 spans 12 residues. The germline V gene encodes CDR1 WSHSY and CDR2 SAAADI. V lost 3 bases and J 8 bases, leaving 7 bases between the germline ends. The chain's CDR3 is CASSDVRGELFF. Here the CDR3 DNA reads TGCGCCAGCAGTGACGTGAGGGGGGAGCTGTTTTTT.

In this sample, this clonotype turned up a few times. Here the CDR3 DNA reads TGTGCCTGGAGTGTGGGACATTCCTACGAGCAGTACTTC. Translation: CAWSVGHSYEQYF. The chain has TRBV30 and TRBJ2-7, with a possible D match to TRBD1 (6 bases). The V gene lost 0 bases and the J gene lost 1 base, with 7 bases spanning the gap. The CDR3 runs to 13 residues. In germline, CDR1 is GTSNPN, CDR2 SVGIG (reference sequence). Filled out from reference TRBV30 and TRBJ2-7, the complete variable domain reads SQTIHQWPATLVQPVGSPLSLECTVEGTSNPNLYWYRQAAGRGLQLLFYSVGIGQISSEVPQNLSASRPQDRQFILSSKKLLLSDSGFYLCAWSVGHSYEQYFGPGTRLTVT.

This chain connects TRBV27 to TRBJ2-1; TRBD1 matches at 7 bases. The length of the CDR3 is 15 residues. The J segment lost 5 bases and the V segment lost 4 bases, leaving 8 bases of the junction unmatched. Germline lookup yields CDR1 MNHEY and CDR2 SMNVEV (reference sequence). CDR3 nucleotide sequence: TGTGCCAGCAGTTCCCGACAGGGTGCACACAATGAGCAGTTCTTC. Protein sequence: CASSSRQGAHNEQFF.